These T cell receptor beta chains were read from a single sample in a study of shared clonotypes between healthy human individuals. Clones were read by immunoSEQ multiplex PCR, and TCRdb kept only the in-frame ones, dropping some. The profile shows about 1.5 million clones, around 97% of them singletons. The sequenced sample consisted of naive CD4+ T cells sorted from blood. The origin of the receptors is a man aged 30 to 39 in good health. Each CDR3 is given with its conserved first and last residue. The D gene is left open where the match is weak. Size tells how often a clone was seen (once, few, many) or the class of an expanded clone, and some rows leave it out.

j_gene: TRBJ2-7
d_gene: TRBD2
v_gene: TRBV28
abundance: NA
CDR3aa: CASSQAGEQYF
CDR3nt: TGTGCCAGCAGTCAAGCGGGGGAGCAGTACTTC

j_gene: TRBJ2-7
d_gene: TRBD2
v_gene: TRBV9
abundance: NA
CDR3aa: CASSVGAGRGGYEQYF
CDR3nt: TGTGCCAGCAGCGTAGGGGCGGGGCGCGGGGGCTACGAGCAGTACTTC

j_gene: TRBJ2-1
d_gene: NA
v_gene: TRBV7-3
abundance: NA
CDR3aa: CASSAAGTYNEQFF
CDR3nt: TGTGCCAGCAGCGCCGCCGGGACCTACAATGAGCAGTTCTTC

j_gene: TRBJ1-2
d_gene: NA
v_gene: TRBV19
abundance: NA
CDR3aa: CASSSRPYGYTF
CDR3nt: TGTGCCAGTAGTTCCAGGCCCTATGGCTACACCTTC

j_gene: TRBJ1-1
d_gene: TRBD1
v_gene: TRBV29-1
abundance: NA
CDR3aa: CSVARDSIRSEAFF
CDR3nt: TGCAGCGTTGCCCGGGACAGTATTCGCAGTGAAGCTTTCTTT

j_gene: TRBJ2-5
d_gene: NA
v_gene: TRBV20-1
abundance: NA
CDR3aa: CRATSAETQYF
CDR3nt: TGCAGGGCAACATCAGCGGAGACCCAGTACTTC

j_gene: TRBJ2-5
d_gene: NA
v_gene: TRBV7-2
abundance: NA
CDR3aa: CASSPRGSLETQYF
CDR3nt: TGTGCCAGCAGCCCCCGTGGGAGCTTGGAGACCCAGTACTTC

j_gene: TRBJ2-7
d_gene: NA
v_gene: TRBV18
abundance: NA
CDR3aa: CASSLTTGSSYEQYF
CDR3nt: TGTGCCAGCTCACTAACGACGGGGAGCTCCTACGAGCAGTACTTC

j_gene: TRBJ2-1
d_gene: TRBD2
v_gene: TRBV5-1
abundance: NA
CDR3aa: CASARGTSGSEQFF
CDR3nt: TGCGCCAGCGCCCGGGGGACTAGCGGATCTGAGCAGTTCTTC

j_gene: TRBJ2-1
d_gene: TRBD1
v_gene: TRBV28
abundance: NA
CDR3aa: CASSSQGVINYNEQFF
CDR3nt: TGTGCCAGCAGTTCACAGGGGGTCATAAACTACAATGAGCAGTTCTTC

j_gene: TRBJ2-3
d_gene: NA
v_gene: TRBV9
abundance: NA
CDR3aa: CASSVVGGTDTQYF
CDR3nt: TGTGCCAGCAGCGTAGTAGGGGGCACAGATACGCAGTATTTT

j_gene: TRBJ2-7
d_gene: TRBD1
v_gene: TRBV5-1
abundance: NA
CDR3aa: CASRHGTGQRTYEQYF
CDR3nt: TGCGCCAGCAGGCACGGGACGGGACAGAGAACCTACGAGCAGTACTTC

j_gene: TRBJ2-2
d_gene: TRBD2
v_gene: TRBV11-2
abundance: NA
CDR3aa: CASSPSGRFTGELFF
CDR3nt: TGTGCCAGCAGCCCTAGCGGGAGGTTTACCGGGGAGCTGTTTTTT

j_gene: TRBJ2-1
d_gene: TRBD1
v_gene: TRBV27
abundance: NA
CDR3aa: CASYRDRGNNEQFF
CDR3nt: TGTGCCAGTTACCGGGACAGGGGGAACAATGAGCAGTTCTTC

j_gene: TRBJ2-2
d_gene: NA
v_gene: TRBV2
abundance: NA
CDR3aa: CASSEGDRYTGELFF
CDR3nt: TGTGCCAGCAGCGAGGGGGACCGATACACCGGGGAGCTGTTTTTT

j_gene: TRBJ2-7
d_gene: NA
v_gene: TRBV27
abundance: NA
CDR3aa: CASRAPHLSYEQYF
CDR3nt: TGTGCCAGTAGAGCCCCCCACTTGTCCTACGAGCAGTACTTC

j_gene: TRBJ2-1
d_gene: TRBD2
v_gene: TRBV5-8
abundance: NA
CDR3aa: CASSFVGDLGRNEQFF
CDR3nt: TGTGCCAGCAGCTTCGTGGGGGACCTCGGGAGGAATGAGCAGTTCTTC

j_gene: TRBJ1-5
d_gene: NA
v_gene: TRBV11-2
abundance: NA
CDR3aa: CASSPRAGANQPQHF
CDR3nt: TGTGCCAGCAGCCCAAGGGCGGGGGCTAATCAGCCCCAGCATTTT

j_gene: TRBJ2-5
d_gene: NA
v_gene: TRBV5-5
abundance: NA
CDR3aa: CASSSVVGKQETQYF
CDR3nt: TGTGCCAGCAGCTCCGTGGTGGGAAAACAAGAGACCCAGTACTTC

j_gene: TRBJ2-1
d_gene: NA
v_gene: TRBV4-3
abundance: NA
CDR3aa: CASSHFGPGSEQFF
CDR3nt: TGCGCCAGCAGCCATTTCGGACCTGGCAGTGAGCAGTTCTTC

j_gene: TRBJ1-1
d_gene: NA
v_gene: TRBV2
abundance: NA
CDR3aa: CASMAAENYEAFF
CDR3nt: TGTGCCAGCATGGCGGCTGAGAACTATGAAGCTTTCTTT

j_gene: TRBJ2-7
d_gene: TRBD2
v_gene: TRBV25-1
abundance: NA
CDR3aa: CASSDRTSAYEQYF
CDR3nt: TGTGCCAGCAGTGATCGGACTAGCGCCTACGAGCAGTACTTC

j_gene: TRBJ2-7
d_gene: NA
v_gene: TRBV6-5
abundance: NA
CDR3aa: CASRVDQQEQYF
CDR3nt: TGTGCCAGCAGGGTAGACCAACAGGAGCAGTACTTC

j_gene: TRBJ2-5
d_gene: NA
v_gene: TRBV7-6
abundance: NA
CDR3aa: CASSLAAETQYF
CDR3nt: TGTGCCAGCAGCTTAGCGGCAGAGACCCAGTACTTC

j_gene: TRBJ2-3
d_gene: NA
v_gene: TRBV30
abundance: NA
CDR3aa: CAWSVLSGSTDTQYF
CDR3nt: TGTGCCTGGAGTGTACTTAGCGGAAGCACAGATACGCAGTATTTT

j_gene: TRBJ2-4
d_gene: NA
v_gene: TRBV10-3
abundance: NA
CDR3aa: CAISESWTEGIQYF
CDR3nt: TGTGCCATCAGTGAGTCGTGGACAGAAGGCATTCAGTACTTC

j_gene: TRBJ2-7
d_gene: TRBD1
v_gene: TRBV4-1
abundance: NA
CDR3aa: CASSQAGQGFYEQYF
CDR3nt: TGCGCCAGCAGCCAAGCCGGACAGGGGTTCTACGAGCAGTACTTC

j_gene: TRBJ2-7
d_gene: TRBD2
v_gene: TRBV5-1
abundance: NA
CDR3aa: CASSLGTTRERDTYEQYF
CDR3nt: TGCGCCAGCAGCTTGGGCACTACTCGGGAGCGGGATACCTACGAGCAGTACTTC

j_gene: TRBJ1-3
d_gene: NA
v_gene: TRBV28
abundance: NA
CDR3aa: CASSSYRPGNTIYF
CDR3nt: TGTGCCAGCAGTTCCTACAGGCCCGGAAACACCATATATTTT

j_gene: TRBJ1-2
d_gene: NA
v_gene: TRBV6-5
abundance: NA
CDR3aa: CASSYSRGWGGGYTF
CDR3nt: TGTGCCAGCAGTTACTCGAGGGGCTGGGGGGGTGGCTACACCTTC

j_gene: TRBJ2-7
d_gene: TRBD1
v_gene: TRBV10-3
abundance: NA
CDR3aa: CAIRGQGEQYF
CDR3nt: TGTGCCATCAGGGGACAGGGCGAGCAGTACTTC

j_gene: TRBJ2-2
d_gene: NA
v_gene: TRBV5-4
abundance: NA
CDR3aa: CASGPRDTNTGELFF
CDR3nt: TGTGCCAGCGGCCCCCGGGACACGAACACCGGGGAGCTGTTTTTT

j_gene: TRBJ2-2
d_gene: NA
v_gene: TRBV5-4
abundance: NA
CDR3aa: CASSLVPHTGELFF
CDR3nt: TGTGCCAGCAGCTTGGTGCCACACACCGGGGAGCTGTTTTTT

j_gene: TRBJ1-2
d_gene: NA
v_gene: TRBV15
abundance: NA
CDR3aa: CATSREVAVNGYTF
CDR3nt: TGTGCCACCAGCAGAGAAGTGGCAGTCAATGGCTACACCTTC

j_gene: TRBJ1-5
d_gene: NA
v_gene: TRBV7-9
abundance: NA
CDR3aa: CASSQLSNQPQHF
CDR3nt: TGTGCCAGCAGCCAGTTAAGTAATCAGCCCCAGCATTTT

j_gene: TRBJ1-2
d_gene: TRBD1
v_gene: TRBV28
abundance: NA
CDR3aa: CAIKTGGHGYTF
CDR3nt: TGTGCCATCAAGACAGGGGGCCATGGCTACACCTTC

j_gene: TRBJ2-2
d_gene: TRBD2
v_gene: TRBV2
abundance: NA
CDR3aa: CASSFGLAGGFAGELFF
CDR3nt: TGTGCCAGCAGCTTCGGACTAGCGGGAGGTTTCGCCGGGGAGCTGTTTTTT

j_gene: TRBJ2-7
d_gene: NA
v_gene: TRBV6-6
abundance: NA
CDR3aa: CASRNRGYEQYF
CDR3nt: TGTGCCAGCAGAAACCGGGGCTACGAGCAGTACTTC

j_gene: TRBJ1-5
d_gene: NA
v_gene: TRBV10-3
abundance: NA
CDR3aa: CAISESGGVGNQPQHF
CDR3nt: TGTGCCATCAGTGAGTCGGGCGGAGTGGGTAATCAGCCCCAGCATTTT

j_gene: TRBJ2-7
d_gene: TRBD2
v_gene: TRBV7-2
abundance: NA
CDR3aa: CASSLTSGARTYEQYF
CDR3nt: TGTGCCAGCAGCCTAACTAGCGGGGCAAGAACCTACGAGCAGTACTTC

j_gene: TRBJ1-5
d_gene: NA
v_gene: TRBV28
abundance: NA
CDR3aa: CASTPLGDSNQPQHF
CDR3nt: TGTGCCAGCACCCCCCTGGGAGACAGCAATCAGCCCCAGCATTTT

j_gene: TRBJ1-4
d_gene: TRBD1
v_gene: TRBV10-3
abundance: NA
CDR3aa: CAISEFGTATNEKLFF
CDR3nt: TGTGCCATCAGTGAGTTCGGGACAGCAACTAATGAAAAACTGTTTTTT

j_gene: TRBJ1-1
d_gene: NA
v_gene: TRBV6-5
abundance: NA
CDR3aa: CASTTGFGSEAFF
CDR3nt: TGTGCCAGCACCACCGGCTTTGGGAGTGAAGCTTTCTTT

j_gene: TRBJ1-1
d_gene: NA
v_gene: TRBV20-1
abundance: NA
CDR3aa: CSAAVAEAFF
CDR3nt: TGCAGTGCTGCGGTGGCGGAGGCTTTCTTT

j_gene: TRBJ2-7
d_gene: NA
v_gene: TRBV28
abundance: many
CDR3aa: CASSWDTSSYEQYF
CDR3nt: TGTGCCAGCAGTTGGGACACAAGCTCCTACGAGCAGTACTTC

j_gene: TRBJ2-5
d_gene: NA
v_gene: TRBV6-1
abundance: NA
CDR3aa: CASSGIALQETQYF
CDR3nt: TGTGCCAGCAGTGGAATAGCCCTGCAAGAGACCCAGTACTTC

j_gene: TRBJ2-1
d_gene: NA
v_gene: TRBV5-1
abundance: NA
CDR3aa: CASSLGSNNEQFF
CDR3nt: TGCGCCAGCAGCTTGGGAAGTAACAATGAGCAGTTCTTC

j_gene: TRBJ2-5
d_gene: NA
v_gene: TRBV14
abundance: NA
CDR3aa: CASSRPLRGETQYF
CDR3nt: TGTGCCAGCAGCCGACCCCTCCGGGGCGAGACCCAGTACTTC

j_gene: TRBJ2-3
d_gene: NA
v_gene: TRBV9
abundance: NA
CDR3aa: CASSGKKGVPDTQYF
CDR3nt: TGTGCCAGCAGCGGGAAGAAGGGAGTTCCAGATACGCAGTATTTT

j_gene: TRBJ2-7
d_gene: TRBD1
v_gene: TRBV7-6
abundance: NA
CDR3aa: CASSLATGGTGPYEQYF
CDR3nt: TGTGCCAGCAGCTTAGCAACTGGCGGGACAGGGCCCTACGAGCAGTACTTC

j_gene: TRBJ1-1
d_gene: TRBD1
v_gene: TRBV28
abundance: NA
CDR3aa: CASNSRGTEAFF
CDR3nt: TGTGCCAGCAATTCCAGGGGGACTGAAGCTTTCTTT